The source of this T cell receptor beta chain is a study of early T cells in non-severe SARS-CoV-2 infection. MiXCR, applied by TCRdb to the 5' RACE reads, yields one record per CDR3 protein. The repertoire has 50,000 or so distinct CDR3 sequences, roughly 12% of them found once; the top ten carry about 9.7%. The CDR3 extends over 14 amino acids. Germline trimming cut 3 bases from V and 4 bases from J; bases unmatched to any gene: 4. This chain joins TRBV12-3 or TRBV12-4 and TRBJ2-7; 9 positions agree with TRBD1. Sequenced input: whole blood. The source is an adult who was a healthcare worker with PCR-confirmed SARS-CoV-2 infection or an uninfected control (not recorded which). DNA for the CDR3: TGTGCCAGCAGTTTCGGGACAGGGCAATACGAGCAGTACTTC. Protein sequence: CASSFGTGQYEQYF.